These T cell receptor beta chains were read from a single sample in a study of blood T cell repertoires in COVID-19. TCRdb's copy holds only in-frame clones and misses some; the assay was immunoSEQ multiplex PCR. The sample has 35,000 to 50,000 clones, roughly nine tenths seen once. Sequences were obtained from peripheral blood. Receptor source: a man between 45 and 60 years old with active COVID-19. CDR3s include the opening cysteine and the closing phenylalanine or tryptophan. D genes are given only for firm matches. Size is omitted from some rows. Given values are once, few, many or a class for expanded clones.

TGCAGTGCTAGTTCCCTCAATCAGCCCCAGCATTTT	CSASSLNQPQHF	TRBJ1-5	-	TRBV20-1	-
TGTGCCAGCAGCTTAGGTGGGACTAGCGGGTCCTACGAGCAGTACTTC	CASSLGGTSGSYEQYF	TRBJ2-7	TRBD2	TRBV7-9	-
TGTGCCAGCAGCCATGCTGATCCCGACAGGGTACCCTCCTACGAGCAGTACTTC	CASSHADPDRVPSYEQYF	TRBJ2-7	TRBD1	TRBV14	-
TGTGCCACTATAGACAGTACCTACGAGCAGTACTTC	CATIDSTYEQYF	TRBJ2-7	-	TRBV28	-
TGTGCCAGCAGTGTCAACGGGATGAACACTGAAGCTTTCTTT	CASSVNGMNTEAFF	TRBJ1-1	-	TRBV28	few
TGTGCCAGCAGCCAAGGCCTGGGACAGAGCTATGGCTACACCTTC	CASSQGLGQSYGYTF	TRBJ1-2	TRBD1	TRBV3-1/TRBV3-2	-
TGTGCCAGCAGTGCTCGAGGGACTAGCGGGAGTTACGAGCAGTACTTC	CASSARGTSGSYEQYF	TRBJ2-7	TRBD2	TRBV6-1	-
TGCGCCAGCAGCTTGGGTTCACTTGGCTACACCTTC	CASSLGSLGYTF	TRBJ1-2	-	TRBV5-1	medium-sized
TGTGCCAGCGGCAAGAATAGCAATCAGCCCCAGCATTTT	CASGKNSNQPQHF	TRBJ1-5	-	TRBV7-9	-
TGTGCCAGCAGCGACAGGGTTGGCACAGATACGCAGTATTTT	CASSDRVGTDTQYF	TRBJ2-3	TRBD1	TRBV11-2	-
TGTGCCAGCAGCCAATTTGGTCCAGTGAACACTGAAGCTTTCTTT	CASSQFGPVNTEAFF	TRBJ1-1	-	TRBV7-3	once
TGCAGCGCCCGGACAGGCACTGATTATGGCTACACCTTC	CSARTGTDYGYTF	TRBJ1-2	TRBD1	TRBV29-1	-
TGTGCCATCAGTGAGTCTAGGGGGGGAGTCAACAATGAGCAGTTCTTC	CAISESRGGVNNEQFF	TRBJ2-1	-	TRBV10-3	once
TGTGCCAGCGGGGGACAGCTCAATGAGCAGTTCTTC	CASGGQLNEQFF	TRBJ2-1	TRBD1	TRBV2	once
TGTGCCAGCAGTGAAACCCCCGGACTAGCGTCCTACAATGAGCAGTTCTTC	CASSETPGLASYNEQFF	TRBJ2-1	TRBD2	TRBV2	-
TGTGCCAGCAGCTTAGGGTCCCCTAAGCTCTCCACGCTTTACCAAGAGACCCAGTACTTC	CASSLGSPKLSTLYQETQYF	TRBJ2-5	-	TRBV7-8	once
TGTGCCAGCAGTTTCGGCAGGGGGAGCAATCAGCCCCAGCATTTT	CASSFGRGSNQPQHF	TRBJ1-5	TRBD1	TRBV27	-
TGCAGTGCTAGTGTACATAGGGGGCGAGACACTGAAGCTTTCTTT	CSASVHRGRDTEAFF	TRBJ1-1	TRBD1	TRBV20-1	-
TGTGCCAGCAGCTGGGCCAGGGGGTTGGTAGGATCACCCCTCCACTTT	CASSWARGLVGSPLHF	TRBJ1-6	TRBD1	TRBV4-2	-
TGTGCCAGCAGCGGGCCTAGCGGCTTCGGGGAGACCCAGTACTTC	CASSGPSGFGETQYF	TRBJ2-5	TRBD2	TRBV9	-
TGTGCCAGCAGTCTTACAGGGATCTCTGGAAACACCATATATTTT	CASSLTGISGNTIYF	TRBJ1-3	-	TRBV27	-
TGTGCCAGCTCACCACAGACAGACAACACCGGGGAGCTGTTTTTT	CASSPQTDNTGELFF	TRBJ2-2	-	TRBV18	-
TGTGCCTGGGCCCGAGGGCATTTCTACGAGCAGTACTTC	CAWARGHFYEQYF	TRBJ2-7	-	TRBV30	-
TGCAGCGCTGGCCCCGGGACAGGGGGCACAGATACGCAGTATTTT	CSAGPGTGGTDTQYF	TRBJ2-3	TRBD1	TRBV29-1	-
TGTGCCATCAGTGAGTTTGGCGGGGGGAATGAGCAGTTCTTC	CAISEFGGGNEQFF	TRBJ2-1	TRBD2	TRBV10-3	-
TGCGCCAGCAGCATTGACGGCAGGGGCTATGGCTACACCTTC	CASSIDGRGYGYTF	TRBJ1-2	-	TRBV5-1	-
TGCAGTGCCCGGGACAGCAGCTCCTACGAGCAGTACTTC	CSARDSSSYEQYF	TRBJ2-7	TRBD1	TRBV29-1	-
TGCAGCGTTGAAGCAGTAGCGGGGTATCCGGAGACCCAGTACTTC	CSVEAVAGYPETQYF	TRBJ2-5	TRBD2	TRBV29-1	-
TGCGCCAGCACTGCAGTCCGGGACTTCACTGGGGAGCTGTTTTTT	CASTAVRDFTGELFF	TRBJ2-2	-	TRBV10-2	-
TGCGCCAGCAGCCACGCGGGACGGACTAATATTAACTATGGCTACACCTTC	CASSHAGRTNINYGYTF	TRBJ1-2	-	TRBV4-1	once
TGCGCCAGCAGCTTGGACAGAGATCAGCCCCAGCATTTT	CASSLDRDQPQHF	TRBJ1-5	-	TRBV5-1	few
TGTGCCAGCACAGGGCTAGCGGAGTCTGAGCAGTTCTTC	CASTGLAESEQFF	TRBJ2-1	TRBD2	TRBV6-5	-
TGCAGTGCTAGTGTGGGGAGCTCCTATAATTCACCCCTCCACTTT	CSASVGSSYNSPLHF	TRBJ1-6	-	TRBV20-1	-
TGCGCCAGCAGCTCAAGTTCTCTTCTCAGTGCAGATACGCAGTATTTT	CASSSSSLLSADTQYF	TRBJ2-3	-	TRBV5-1	-
TGTGCCAGCAGCCCCTACAGGGGAAACTATGGCTACACCTTC	CASSPYRGNYGYTF	TRBJ1-2	TRBD1	TRBV6-5	-
TGTGCCAGCAGCTTACGCCTAGCGGGATTTTACAATGAGCAGTTCTTC	CASSLRLAGFYNEQFF	TRBJ2-1	TRBD2	TRBV11-2	once